The TCR beta chain under discussion was sequenced for a study of blood T cell repertoires in COVID-19 (dated by TCRdb to the early 2020s). Study-level background: The collaborator samples originated in the United States, Italy and Spain and spanned the acute and convalescent phases of COVID-19. The repertoires were made available in a free public database intended to serve as a resource for research on the immune response to SARS-CoV-2. The material from the prospective study consisted of cDNA or gDNA derived from T cells, B-cell-depleted T cells, or PBMCs. HLA class I and class II types, where available, came from metadata supplied by the sample provider rather than from assay-based typing. Deeply sampled blood TCRbeta repertoires from subjects exposed to, actively infected with, or recovered from COVID-19 were included in the dataset. Nearly every sample came with metadata listing a de-identified subject ID, COVID-19 status, age in years and sex. The samples were drawn from two sources: the first 160 participants of the ongoing ImmuneRACE study, and 1,000 to 1,500 subjects contributed by 6 global collaborators. The investigation overall reported the following: The quantity of clinical and demographic metadata differed by source and by participant and was supplied without curation.

The germline V gene specifies MGHRA as CDR1 and YSYEKL as CDR2. Including the terminal cysteine and phenylalanine, the CDR3 comprises 19 residues. The kept DNA is CDR3 alone, 57 bases in frame from the first base. V is pared back by 0 bases and J by 4 bases, with 19 bases lying between the germline termini. As concerns this clone: Its target antigen remains unknown. Base quality data are lacking; no much larger clone is found one base away.

One collaborating source in Seattle enrolled patients while the patients were actively infected and followed the patients over time throughout the course of disease. Whole blood was collected in K2EDTA tubes by collaborating institutions according to the institutions' own protocols. For TCRbeta analysis, collaborators shipped samples as frozen whole blood, isolated PBMCs, or DNA extracted from either of those sample types. TCRbeta CDR3 regions were amplified from genomic DNA using the immunoSEQ Assay, a bias-controlled multiplex PCR. Under the source paper's analysis protocol: The number of nucleated cells in each sample was estimated by amplification of reference gene primers within the assay. To quantify the absolute abundance of each unique TCRbeta CDR3 rearrangement, sequence reads were collapsed and filtered. Productive Simpson clonality was computed per sample as the square root of Simpson's diversity index over productive rearrangements. As stored in TCRdb, this immuneACCESS dataset retains in-frame rearrangements with V and J assigned. A fraction of the clones does not appear; measured against another copy, unresolved V genes explain less than half of the discrepancy, and the remainder lacks a known reason. For V, J and clone size, that table is used; D and trimming come from the DNA. The sample includes 40,000 to 60,000 clones, with over 90% observed a single time. The top ten clones comprise approximately 1% of the sample.

The clonotype comes from a man aged 55 to 70 with COVID-19, enrolled during active disease. This receptor chain uses TRBV4-1 and TRBJ1-6; the D gene is perhaps TRBD1, on 5 matching bases. The sample was peripheral blood. For the CDR3, the sequence is CASSQEVSGNLIYNSPLHF. The DNA is TGCGCCAGCAGCCAAGAGGTCTCAGGGAACCTCATTTATAATTCACCCCTCCACTTT.